Listed below are T cell receptor beta chains from one sample, sequenced in a study of T-cell memory formation after mild COVID-19. Each CDR3 protein is one row after TCRdb ran MiXCR on the 5' RACE reads. The repertoire includes about 560,000 distinct CDR3 sequences, roughly 22% of them detected once, and approximately 8.4% sits in the top ten. Source material: PBMCs or a T cell subset sorted from them (not recorded which). The receptors were sampled from an adult woman who had mild COVID-19 (a few samples of this study predate the infection). Cell type and time point are not known. CDR3s include the opening cysteine and the closing phenylalanine or tryptophan. The D gene is left open where the match is weak. Clone size, where shown, is once, few, many, or a class for clones that have expanded.

-,TRBJ1-1,TRBV20-1,TRBD1,TGCAGTGCTCTCTACCCCTGGACAGGGAGATCTGAAGCTTTCTTT,CSALYPWTGRSEAFF
-,TRBJ2-7,TRBV2,-,TGTGCCAGCAGTGAACTCCCAGGAATAGTTTACGAGCAGTACTTC,CASSELPGIVYEQYF
-,TRBJ2-1,TRBV15,-,TGTGCCACCAGCAGAGACACGGCAAGACAGGGAGGCAATGAGCAGTTCTTC,CATSRDTARQGGNEQFF
-,TRBJ2-3,TRBV24-1,TRBD1,TGTGCCACCCTCCCCCAGGGGGCACATTTTGGAGATACGCAGTATTTT,CATLPQGAHFGDTQYF
-,TRBJ2-1,TRBV24-1,TRBD2,TGTGCCACCAGTGAACTTTCTAGCGGGAGTGTAGATGAGCAGTTCTTC,CATSELSSGSVDEQFF
-,TRBJ2-7,TRBV7-2,-,TGTGCCAGCAGCACCCACGTAGGGGTCGAGCAGTACTTC,CASSTHVGVEQYF
-,TRBJ1-4,TRBV20-1,-,TGCAGTGCTAGAGATTCAAGGAGCCCAACTAATGAAAAACTGTTTTTT,CSARDSRSPTNEKLFF
few,TRBJ2-5,TRBV14,-,TGTGCCAGCAGCCAATGGAAAGAGACCCAGTACTTC,CASSQWKETQYF
-,TRBJ1-5,TRBV2,-,TGTGCCAGCAGTGAAAGACAGTCGGTGGCCGGCAATCAGCCCCAGCATTTT,CASSERQSVAGNQPQHF
few,TRBJ2-5,TRBV18,-,TGTGCCAGCTCACCACCGTACGCTAAAGAGACCCAGTACTTC,CASSPPYAKETQYF
few,TRBJ2-7,TRBV7-6,TRBD1,TGTGCCAGCACTACAGGGACAGGGAGACCCTACGAGCAGTACTTC,CASTTGTGRPYEQYF
few,TRBJ2-1,TRBV6-5,-,TGTGCCAGCAATTCTCTAACCCAGGGGGGGAATGAGCAGTTCTTC,CASNSLTQGGNEQFF
once,TRBJ1-2,TRBV12-3/TRBV12-4,-,TGTGCCAGCAGTACCAGAGGAAGTCACTATGGCTACACCTTC,CASSTRGSHYGYTF
-,TRBJ2-3,TRBV2,-,TGTGCCAGCAGTGGTGGCGGGGATACGCAGTATTTT,CASSGGGDTQYF
-,TRBJ2-5,TRBV6-2/TRBV6-3,-,TGTGCCAGCAGGAGGGTACAGGGTGAGACCCAGTACTTC,CASRRVQGETQYF
few,TRBJ2-5,TRBV7-9,-,TGTGCCAGTTCAGGATCAGAGACCCAGTACTTC,CASSGSETQYF
few,TRBJ2-3,TRBV20-1,-,TGCAGTGCTATCGCCGTTCCAGATACGCAGTATTTT,CSAIAVPDTQYF
-,TRBJ2-7,TRBV20-1,TRBD2,TGCAGTGCCACGACTAGCGGGGGACCCTACGAGCAGTACTTC,CSATTSGGPYEQYF
-,TRBJ2-3,TRBV7-3,-,TGTGCCAGCAGCTTATTCCAGGGAGACACAGATACGCAGTATTTT,CASSLFQGDTDTQYF
few,TRBJ1-6,TRBV20-1,TRBD1,TGCAGTGCTAGGTTACAGGGGGCGCAAGGACCCCTCCACTTT,CSARLQGAQGPLHF
-,TRBJ1-1,TRBV6-1,-,TGTGCCAGCAATTGGCAGGGTTACACTGAAGCTTTCTTT,CASNWQGYTEAFF
few,TRBJ2-2,TRBV11-3,-,TGTGCCAGCAGCTTTGTCAGGGGCGCGACCACCGGGGAGCTGTTTTTT,CASSFVRGATTGELFF
few,TRBJ2-3,TRBV11-2,TRBD2,TGTGCCAGCAGCTTAGACCTAGCGGGAGGAGCAGATACGCAGTATTTT,CASSLDLAGGADTQYF
-,TRBJ2-5,TRBV28,TRBD2,TGTGCCAGCAGTTTATATGTGGGAGGGGCTCTGGGGACCCAGTACTTC,CASSLYVGGALGTQYF
-,TRBJ1-1,TRBV5-1,-,TGCGCCAGCAGGCCCGGCCCGCAGTCCTTGAACACTGAAGCTTTCTTT,CASRPGPQSLNTEAFF
-,TRBJ2-7,TRBV7-6,-,TGTGCCAGCAGCTTACGGGGCAGTACCTACGAGCAGTACTTC,CASSLRGSTYEQYF
many,TRBJ2-5,TRBV5-1,-,TGCGCCAGCAGCTTGAGACAGCAAGAGACCCAGTACTTC,CASSLRQQETQYF
-,TRBJ2-1,TRBV7-3,TRBD2,TGTGCCAGCAGCCCACGGGGGCTAGCGGGGTCGGATGAGCAGTTCTTC,CASSPRGLAGSDEQFF
-,TRBJ2-5,TRBV4-1,-,TGCGCCAGCGGGAGGAACATAGCGGAGACCCAGTACTTC,CASGRNIAETQYF
few,TRBJ2-5,TRBV6-1,TRBD2,TGTGCCAGCAGTGAAAATCCTAGCGGGTCCCCCCAGTACTTC,CASSENPSGSPQYF
few,TRBJ2-1,TRBV13,-,TGTGCCAGCAGCTTAGACAGGGCCAGTCACAATGAGCAGTTCTTC,CASSLDRASHNEQFF
-,TRBJ2-2,TRBV6-2/TRBV6-3,TRBD1,TGTGCCAGCACGTGGGACAGCCCCGGGGAGCTGTTTTTT,CASTWDSPGELFF
-,TRBJ2-7,TRBV6-5,-,TGTGCCAGCAGTTACTCGGCAGGACTATCCTACGAGCAGTACTTC,CASSYSAGLSYEQYF
few,TRBJ1-2,TRBV12-3/TRBV12-4,-,TGTGCCAGCAATCGGATGGGTCCTGGGGCTTATGGCTACACCTTC,CASNRMGPGAYGYTF
-,TRBJ2-3,TRBV3-1,-,TGTGCCAGCAGCCAAGAATTCCGGGGTAGATCAGATACGCAGTATTTT,CASSQEFRGRSDTQYF
few,TRBJ2-2,TRBV2,-,TGTGCCAGCAGTGCGAACAGGAAGGCCGGGGAGCTGTTTTTT,CASSANRKAGELFF
-,TRBJ2-5,TRBV6-5,-,TGTGCCAGCAGTCGGCAAACTAAAGAGACCCAGTACTTC,CASSRQTKETQYF
few,TRBJ1-5,TRBV30,-,TGTGCCTGGAGTGTACCCGGGGTCAAAGATCAGCCCCAGCATTTT,CAWSVPGVKDQPQHF
few,TRBJ2-7,TRBV5-1,TRBD2,TGCGCCAGCAGCTTGGATCTAGCGGGGGCACCGCTCTCCTACGAGCAGTACTTC,CASSLDLAGAPLSYEQYF
many,TRBJ2-2,TRBV7-2,TRBD2,TGTGCCAGCAGCTCCCGTCCGGGACTAGCGCTTTACACCGGGGAGCTGTTTTTT,CASSSRPGLALYTGELFF
many,TRBJ2-5,TRBV5-1,-,TGCGCCAGCAGCTTCAGCGGAGACTTCCAAGAGACCCAGTACTTC,CASSFSGDFQETQYF
-,TRBJ2-5,TRBV20-1,-,TGCAGTACCCCTGAGAGGGAGGAGACCCAGTACTTC,CSTPEREETQYF
few,TRBJ2-3,TRBV12-3/TRBV12-4,TRBD2,TGTGCCAGCACCGTTCGACTAGCGGGGCCGAGCACAGATACGCAGTATTTT,CASTVRLAGPSTDTQYF
few,TRBJ1-2,TRBV6-5,TRBD1,TGTGCCAGCAGATCTAACAGGGGATACTATGGCTACACCTTC,CASRSNRGYYGYTF
-,TRBJ1-6,TRBV5-4,-,TGTGCCAGCTCACGTTCCGGGACAACTCATAATTCACCCCTCCACTTT,CASSRSGTTHNSPLHF
-,TRBJ1-1,TRBV7-2,-,TGTGCCAGCAGCTTACGGCCACAGGACACTGAAGCTTTCTTT,CASSLRPQDTEAFF
few,TRBJ1-1,TRBV12-3/TRBV12-4,-,TGTGCCAGCAGTTTACCAGGGATGAACACTGAAGCTTTCTTT,CASSLPGMNTEAFF
-,TRBJ2-3,TRBV7-6,-,TGTGCCAGCAGCGACGTACGAGGCACAGATACGCAGTATTTT,CASSDVRGTDTQYF
few,TRBJ2-2,TRBV29-1,-,TGCAGCGTTGGGGGTAGGGTAGCCGGGGAGCTGTTTTTT,CSVGGRVAGELFF
few,TRBJ1-2,TRBV7-9,TRBD1,TGTGCCAGCAGCACCAGGGGGGACAGGGCCCTTAATGACTACACCTTC,CASSTRGDRALNDYTF
few,TRBJ1-5,TRBV4-2,-,TGTGCCAGCAGCCAAGATTACAGTCAGCCCCAGCATTTT,CASSQDYSQPQHF
few,TRBJ1-1,TRBV12-3/TRBV12-4,-,TGTGCCAGCAGTTTTTTACGGGGGAACACTGAAGCTTTCTTT,CASSFLRGNTEAFF
-,TRBJ2-3,TRBV5-4,-,TGTGCCAGCAGCCCAGGGCGGCGAACTAGCACAGATACGCAGTATTTT,CASSPGRRTSTDTQYF
-,TRBJ2-7,TRBV6-1,TRBD2,TGTGCCAGCAGTGAAGGTAGTAGCGGGTATGAGCAGTACTTC,CASSEGSSGYEQYF
-,TRBJ2-3,TRBV7-9,-,TGTGCCAGCAGCCCCGGGACCGGACCAGATACGCAGTATTTT,CASSPGTGPDTQYF
few,TRBJ2-5,TRBV20-1,-,TGCAGTGCTAAGTGGCAAGAGACCCAGTACTTC,CSAKWQETQYF
-,TRBJ1-5,TRBV4-2,TRBD1,TGTGCCAGCAGCCAAACCGGACAGGGAAATCAGCCCCAGCATTTT,CASSQTGQGNQPQHF
-,TRBJ2-2,TRBV4-1,-,TGCGCCAGCAGCCGAGGGACTTTGAACACCGGGGAGCTGTTTTTT,CASSRGTLNTGELFF
few,TRBJ2-1,TRBV4-3,-,TGCGCCAGCAGCCAAGATGATCTGGGACTTACATACAATGAGCAGTTCTTC,CASSQDDLGLTYNEQFF
few,TRBJ2-7,TRBV4-1,-,TGCGCCAGCAGCCAAGGTTTCGGTGTGGGCAGCGAGCAGTACTTC,CASSQGFGVGSEQYF